The 25 T cell receptor beta chains listed next were all sequenced from one sample in a study of blood T cells in healthy people across ages. Combining a sample-barcoded 5' primer with a J-beta primer mix, a second PCR ran for about 6 to 11 cycles. TCRdb called the 5' RACE reads again in MiXCR, with one record for every CDR3 protein. The sample shows 750,000 to 850,000 distinct CDR3 sequences, 20% to 25% of them seen only once. This same sample was also part of a study on T cells of mothers and their children.

Sequenced: blood. The receptor source for this set is a boy under 18 in good health.

The chain employs TRBV4-3 and TRBJ2-7, with D possibly being TRBD2 (6 bases). V gave up 3 bases and J gave up 3 bases, with 15 bases separating them. The CDR3 sequence is 15 residues long. CDR1 and CDR2 from the germline V gene are LGHNA and YSLEER. The CDR3 loop reads CASSHPGAPLYEQYF. The DNA for the CDR3 is TGCGCCAGCAGCCACCCGGGAGCACCGCTCTACGAGCAGTACTTC.

A few counts support this clonotype. This chain links TRBV20-1 with TRBJ2-1; D is perhaps TRBD1 (5 bases). CDR3 size: 15 residues. V was cut by 0 bases and J by 5 bases, with 14 bases left in between. Germline-derived CDR1 and CDR2 are DFQATT and SNEGSKA (reference sequence). The CDR3 spells CSARDIQEPNNEQFF. For the CDR3, the DNA is TGCAGTGCTAGAGATATACAGGAACCTAACAATGAGCAGTTCTTC.

This clonotype was recorded a few times. This chain links TRBV2 with TRBJ2-5, with 8 bases aligning to TRBD1. The ends lost 5 bases at V and 2 bases at J; junction bases unmatched: 7. Germline loops: CDR1 SNHLY, CDR2 FYNNEI. The CDR3 totals 15 residues. CDR3 in DNA: TGTGCCAGCAGTCCGTCCTGGACAGGGCAAGAGACCCAGTACTTC. Protein sequence: CASSPSWTGQETQYF.

The chain carries TRBV28 and TRBJ1-5; D ambiguous. The J call is in doubt because the DNA end fits TRBJ2-3 better. Looked up from germline, CDR1 is MDHEN and CDR2 is SYDVKM. This CDR3 is built from 13 residues. In DNA form, the CDR3 reads TGTGCCAGCAACGTGTCCCCCACTCCGAACCAGTATTTT. This sequence encodes CASNVSPTPNQYF.

The CDR3 DNA is TGTGCCAGCAGCTTAGACGCGGGACTAGCGGGTATCCTGTCCAAGGAGCAGTTCTTC. Translation gives CASSLDAGLAGILSKEQFF. The chain links TRBV11-2 to TRBJ2-5; 12 bases fit TRBD2. Gene TRBJ2-1 matches the end of the DNA better, so the J call may be wrong. The CDR3 runs to 19 residues. Looked up from germline, CDR1 is SGHAT and CDR2 is FQNNGV.

The V call is TRBV29-1, the J call TRBJ1-2; 8 bases are a match to TRBD1. CDR1 and CDR2 (germline): SQVTM, ANQGSEA. Unmatched junction bases numbered 2, after V lost 1 base and J lost 4 bases. This CDR3 comprises 13 residues. The CDR3 is CSVEVGTGYGYTF. The CDR3 nucleotides are TGCAGCGTTGAAGTTGGGACAGGCTATGGCTACACCTTC.

A note on this clonotype: Germline and junction disagree at one end, which may indicate a read error. This chain uses TRBV5-1 with TRBJ2-7; D may be TRBD2 (7 bases). Germline CDR1 and CDR2: SGHRS and YFSETQ. This CDR3 is built from 13 residues. CDR3 in amino acids: CASRGGGPYEQCF. CDR3 DNA sequence: TGCGCCAGCAGAGGGGGGGGACCCTACGAGCAGTGCTTC.

The chain joins TRBV28 to TRBJ2-1; 9 bases match TRBD1. V trimming: 5 bases; J trimming: 12 bases; junction bases outside the gene matches: 11. This CDR3 region has 14 residues. Germline V lookup: CDR1 MDHEN, CDR2 SYDVKM. The CDR3 here is CASSPRDRVHVQFF. CDR3 coding DNA: TGTGCCAGCAGTCCCCGGGACAGGGTTCATGTGCAGTTCTTC.

The chain has TRBV7-9 and TRBJ1-1, with unresolved D. V dropped 1 base and J dropped 1 base, with 25 bases sitting between them. The CDR3 contains 20 residues. CDR1 SEHNR and CDR2 FQNEAQ come from the germline V gene (reference sequence). The CDR3 nucleotides read TGTGCCAGCAGCTTAGTTTCTGGAAGACACGGCCCACGAGAGAACACTGAAGCTTTCTTT. Its protein product is CASSLVSGRHGPRENTEAFF.

Only a few counts were recorded for this clonotype. V usage is TRBV28 and J usage is TRBJ2-7, with D perhaps matching TRBD2 (5 bases). The CDR3 is 16 amino acids. Germline lookup yields CDR1 MDHEN and CDR2 SYDVKM. The V end was cut by 5 bases, the J end by 1 base, with 18 bases between. The CDR3, as DNA: TGTGCCAGCAGTGCGCAGGAGGCGGCCGATTCCTACGAGCAGTACTTC. This sequence encodes CASSAQEAADSYEQYF.

This clonotype was seen ten or more times. CDR3 region: CASSHGTQETQYF. DNA for the CDR3: TGTGCCAGCAGCCATGGGACCCAAGAGACCCAGTACTTC. This chain connects TRBV27 to TRBJ2-5; TRBD1 or TRBD2 may be the D gene (5 bases each). V dropped 6 bases and J dropped 1 base, with 9 bases sitting between them. The CDR3 has 13 residues. The V gene's germline CDR1 is MNHEY and CDR2 SMNVEV (reference sequence).

The sample holds a few counts of this clonotype. This chain connects TRBV12-3 or TRBV12-4 to TRBJ1-1, with D maybe TRBD1 (6 bases). With 4 bases removed from V and 1 base from J, the gap between germline ends came to 10 bases. The CDR3 spans 14 residues. CDR3 in DNA: TGTGCCAGCAGTTGTAAGGGGGAGAACACTGAAGCTTTCTTT. Amino acid sequence: CASSCKGENTEAFF.

The chain recombines TRBV27 with TRBJ2-7; possible D gene TRBD1, 6 bases. The CDR3 sequence is 14 residues long. Trimming stripped 6 bases from V and 6 bases from J, with 18 bases between. Germline V gene lookup returns CDR1 MNHEY and CDR2 SMNVEV (reference sequence). The CDR3: CASSQTLTGLEQYF. In nucleotides, the CDR3 is TGTGCCAGCAGCCAAACGCTTACAGGGCTCGAGCAGTACTTC.

In its sample, this clonotype was seen a few times. This rearrangement joins TRBV6-5 to TRBJ1-2; possible D gene TRBD1, 5 bases. The V gene's germline CDR1 is MNHEY and CDR2 SVGAGI. The CDR3 length is 15 residues. Trimming shortened V by 4 bases and J by 4 bases, and 16 bases separated the two germline ends. CDR3 sequence reads: CASSFRDQGSYGYTF. The CDR3 region has the DNA TGTGCCAGCAGTTTCCGGGACCAGGGAAGCTATGGCTACACCTTC.

This clonotype showed up just a few times. V usage is TRBV19 and J usage is TRBJ2-5, with D possibly TRBD1 on 5 matching bases. Germline CDR1 reads LNHDA; CDR2 reads SQIVND (reference sequence). V lost 6 bases, J lost 1 base, and 9 bases lay in between. This CDR3 has 13 residues. The CDR3 sequence: CASSGQFQETQYF. The CDR3 DNA reads as TGTGCCAGTAGCGGACAATTCCAAGAGACCCAGTACTTC.

The chain employs TRBV6-2 or TRBV6-3 and TRBJ2-1; 7 bases agree with TRBD1. With V trimmed by 6 bases and J by 2 bases, 7 bases remained unmatched. CDR1 and CDR2 from the germline V gene are MNHEY and SVGEGT. The CDR3 contains 15 residues. This CDR3 is CASRFTGVTYNEQFF. The CDR3 DNA is TGTGCCAGCAGATTTACAGGGGTAACCTACAATGAGCAGTTCTTC.

This clonotype was recorded a few times. V usage is TRBV29-1 and J usage is TRBJ2-1; D not resolved. The V end lost 6 bases, the J end lost 8 bases, and 11 bases lay between the germline ends. Germline assignment: CDR1 SQVTM and CDR2 ANQGSEA. The CDR3 spans 11 residues. CDR3 DNA: TGCAGCGTCGACCTCGGGTATGAGCAGTTCTTC. Protein sequence: CSVDLGYEQFF.

The chain links TRBV7-3 to TRBJ2-5, with D unclear. Looked up from germline, CDR1 is SGHTA and CDR2 is FQGTGA. Between the trimmed V and J ends, which lost 4 bases and 3 bases, there was a span of 15 bases. The CDR3 has 15 residues. The CDR3: CASSSTNRAEETQYF. In nucleotides, the CDR3 is TGTGCCAGCAGCTCCACAAACCGGGCCGAAGAGACCCAGTACTTC.

The chain recombines TRBV20-1 with TRBJ1-1; D might be TRBD1 (5 bases). Germline CDR1 reads DFQATT; CDR2 reads SNEGSKA (reference sequence). V lost 5 bases and J lost 3, with 22 bases in between. This CDR3 comprises 16 residues. For the CDR3, the DNA is TGCAGTGCTGGGGGGGAGGACCGTTTGGCGGACACTGAAGCTTTCTTT. It translates to CSAGGEDRLADTEAFF.

The CDR3 DNA reads TGTGCCAGCAGCTTAGTAGGGGGACACTACAATGAGCAGTTCTTC. This sequence encodes CASSLVGGHYNEQFF. The chain links TRBV11-2 to TRBJ2-1, with a tentative D call TRBD1 (6 bases). Trimming removed 1 base from V and 3 bases from J, with 10 bases in between. This CDR3 comprises 15 residues. CDR1 SGHAT and CDR2 FQNNGV come from the germline V gene.

This clonotype was picked up a small number of times. This chain connects TRBV5-6 to TRBJ2-7, with D possibly matching TRBD2 (6 bases). Trimming pared 5 bases from V and 6 bases from J, leaving 24 bases between. CDR1 and CDR2 from the germline V gene are SGHDT and YYEEEE. This CDR3 contains 16 residues. CDR3 amino acids: CASRFTPGTGVREQYF. The DNA for the CDR3 is TGTGCCAGCAGGTTTACGCCCGGGACGGGGGTCCGCGAGCAGTACTTC.

This clonotype was seen more than once but under ten times. This rearrangement joins TRBV20-1 to TRBJ2-3; TRBD2 matches at 7 bases. The length of the CDR3 is 14 residues. V trimming: 2 bases; J trimming: 2 bases; junction bases outside the gene matches: 4. In germline, CDR1 is DFQATT, CDR2 SNEGSKA (reference sequence). The CDR3 protein is CSARLAAYTDTQYF. The CDR3 DNA sequence: TGCAGTGCTAGACTAGCGGCCTACACAGATACGCAGTATTTT.

The V and J genes are TRBV29-1 and TRBJ1-2; D not resolved. Trimming pared 2 bases from V and 5 bases from J, leaving 9 bases between. Germline loops: CDR1 SQVTM, CDR2 ANQGSEA. The CDR3 contains 12 residues. CDR3 region: CSVEKDTYGYTF. CDR3 nucleotides: TGCAGCGTTGAAAAGGATACATATGGCTACACCTTC.

This rearrangement joins TRBV7-9 to TRBJ1-5; no firm D call. TRBJ2-3 explains the end of the DNA better; the J call may be wrong. The CDR3 contains 14 residues. CDR1 and CDR2 (germline): SEHNR, FQNEAQ (reference sequence). The DNA for the CDR3 is TGTGCCAGCAGCTTACTATGGAGCACAGATACGCAGTATTTT. It translates to CASSLLWSTDTQYF.

The rearrangement joins TRBV7-2 to TRBJ1-4; weak D call: TRBD1 (6 bases). The ends were cut back, 5 bases at V and 1 base at J, with 11 bases in the middle. There are 15 residues in the CDR3. Germline V gene data show CDR1 as SGHTA and CDR2 as FQGNSA. CDR3: CASSPEGVTNEKLFF. The CDR3 DNA reads TGTGCCAGCAGCCCTGAGGGGGTAACTAATGAAAAACTGTTTTTT.